The 23 T cell receptor beta chains reported below all come from one sample, sequenced in a study of T-cell reconstitution after alpha-beta-depleted transplantation in children. TCRbeta library preparation incorporated unique molecular identifiers. TCRdb recomputed calls from the PCR reads with MiXCR, one row per CDR3 protein. The sample carries about 590,000 distinct CDR3 sequences, roughly 13% recorded once. Specimen: PBMCs, mostly from graft donor cells, collected 360 days after TCRalphabeta/CD19-depleted stem cell transplant. These receptors were taken from a male patient between 5 and 17 years old who had a stem cell transplant for acute myeloid leukemia, so the T cells may come from the graft donor.

This clonotype was detected a few times. CDR3 loop: CASSFSREPQETQYF. The CDR3 region has the DNA TGTGCCAGCAGCTTTTCCCGGGAGCCACAAGAGACCCAGTACTTC. The gene calls are TRBV7-2 and TRBJ2-5; possibly TRBD2 for D (6 bases). Trimming removed 3 bases from V and 2 bases from J, with 13 bases in between. Germline values: CDR1 SGHTA, CDR2 FQGNSA. The CDR3 runs to 15 residues.

This clonotype has more than one count but fewer than ten. The V gene is TRBV28, the J gene TRBJ1-2; TRBD1 is a possible D gene (5 bases). Germline V lookup: CDR1 MDHEN, CDR2 SYDVKM. Trimming shortened V by 6 bases and J by 4 bases, and 12 bases separated the two germline ends. This CDR3 has 13 amino acids. CDR3 amino acids: CASSLGRTYGYTF. CDR3 bases: TGTGCCAGCAGCCTGGGACGGACCTATGGCTACACCTTC.

This clonotype was seen only a few times. The V and J genes are TRBV12-3 or TRBV12-4 and TRBJ2-1; maybe TRBD2 (6 bases). Trimming removed 3 bases at V and 2 bases at J, with 14 bases between. There are 16 residues in the CDR3. The CDR3 is CASSFPTSSPYNEQFF. As DNA, the CDR3 is TGTGCCAGCAGTTTCCCGACTAGTTCCCCCTACAATGAGCAGTTCTTC.

This clonotype showed up many times. This rearrangement joins TRBV5-1 to TRBJ1-1; tentatively, D is TRBD1 (6 bases). Trimming pared 7 bases from V and 1 base from J, leaving 11 bases between. Looked up from germline, CDR1 is SGHRS and CDR2 is YFSETQ. The CDR3 totals 13 residues. CDR3 residues: CASAGTRNTEAFF. The CDR3 bases are TGCGCCAGCGCCGGGACAAGGAACACTGAAGCTTTCTTT.

The CDR3 nucleotides read TGTGCCAGCGGCCCCGGACTAGCGGCGAGAAGGTACGAGCAGTACTTC. It encodes CASGPGLAARRYEQYF. V gene TRBV4-2 combines with J gene TRBJ2-7, with 10 bases matching TRBD2. This CDR3 region has 16 residues. Germline V gene sequence: CDR1 LGHNA, CDR2 YNFKEQ. With 8 bases clipped from V and 4 bases from J, the junction kept 14 bases outside the gene matches.

The chain carries TRBV6-6 and TRBJ1-2, with D possibly matching TRBD1 (6 bases). The CDR3 sequence is 12 residues long. Germline-derived CDR1 and CDR2 are MNHNY and SVGAGI (reference sequence). V was trimmed by 7 bases and J by 5 bases, leaving 11 bases between them. CDR3 loop: CASIIGGYGYTF. The CDR3 coding sequence is TGTGCCAGCATCATAGGGGGTTATGGCTACACCTTC.

V gene TRBV10-3 combines with J gene TRBJ1-1, with TRBD1 matching 7 bases. CDR3 length equals 14 residues. V was clipped by 8 bases and J by 5 bases; unmatched bases: 11. Germline V gene data show CDR1 as ENHRY and CDR2 as SYGVKD. The CDR3 protein is CAIGQGGEDTEAFF. The DNA for the CDR3 is TGTGCCATCGGGCAGGGGGGCGAAGATACTGAAGCTTTCTTT.

V usage is TRBV27 and J usage is TRBJ2-1, with TRBD2 identical over 11 bases. J lost 3 bases, V lost 6 bases, and 7 bases had no gene match. Germline V lookup: CDR1 MNHEY, CDR2 SMNVEV (reference sequence). The CDR3 length is 16 residues. CDR3 DNA sequence: TGTGCCAGCAGCCCCCTCGGGACTAGCGGCTACAATGAGCAGTTCTTC. It is translated as CASSPLGTSGYNEQFF.

Written as DNA, the CDR3 is TGCAGCGTTGAACGTGGTTTAACAGGGGACTATGAAGCTTTCTTT. This encodes CSVERGLTGDYEAFF. The chain couples TRBV29-1 to TRBJ1-1, with 7 bases fitting TRBD1. Germline CDR1 is SQVTM and CDR2 is ANQGSEA. After removal of 2 bases from V and 7 bases from J, the junction contained 13 bases not matched to a gene. CDR3 length: 15 amino acids.

This clonotype was detected ten times or more. The chain is built from TRBV28 and TRBJ2-7; 10 nucleotides line up with TRBD1. This CDR3 comprises 15 residues. Trimming cost V 6 bases and J 3 bases; bases outside gene matches: 8. Germline CDR1 MDHEN, CDR2 SYDVKM. CDR3 DNA sequence: TGTGCCAGCAGCCCGGGACAGGGGTTACTCTACGAGCAGTACTTC. Its protein product is CASSPGQGLLYEQYF.

Only a few counts were recorded for this clonotype. The rearrangement links TRBV20-1 to TRBJ2-3; 7 nucleotides line up with TRBD1. CDR3 length equals 14 residues. V gave up 6 bases and J gave up 4 bases; unmatched junction bases: 10. Germline-derived CDR1 and CDR2 are DFQATT and SNEGSKA (reference sequence). CDR3 nucleotides: TGCAGTGCAGACCGGGACAGTTGGGCAGATACGCAGTATTTT. Protein: CSADRDSWADTQYF.

The chain recombines TRBV20-1 with TRBJ1-2; D unresolved. This CDR3 has 14 residues. CDR1 DFQATT and CDR2 SNEGSKA come from the germline V gene (reference sequence). V lost 3 bases, J lost 3 bases, and 14 bases lay in between. CDR3: CSASPRDDYYGYTF. Written as DNA, the CDR3 is TGCAGTGCTAGTCCCCGCGACGATTACTATGGCTACACCTTC.

The V and J genes are TRBV29-1 and TRBJ1-2; 7 nucleotides match TRBD1. Per the germline V gene, CDR1 is SQVTM and CDR2 is ANQGSEA. The junction had 12 bases not matched to a gene; V was cut back by 4 bases and J by 7 bases. The CDR3 consists of 14 residues. CDR3 sequence: CSVAIVTGRSGYTF. The CDR3 DNA follows: TGCAGCGTTGCCATTGTGACAGGGAGGAGTGGCTACACCTTC.

This clonotype turned up a few times. The chain uses TRBV28 and TRBJ2-3; 8 bases agree with TRBD2. This CDR3 has 14 residues. V lost 7 bases, J lost 6 bases, and 9 bases stayed unmatched. The germline CDR1 and CDR2 sequences are MDHEN and SYDVKM. The CDR3 sequence: CASTRLAPMDTQYF. The CDR3 bases are TGTGCCAGCACTCGACTAGCGCCGATGGATACGCAGTATTTT.

This clonotype was observed many times. The chain links TRBV28 to TRBJ2-7; 16 bases agree with TRBD2. Germline-derived CDR1 and CDR2 are MDHEN and SYDVKM. V lost 11 bases to trimming and J lost 2 bases; unmatched junction nucleotides: 3. The length of the CDR3 is 14 residues. The CDR3 coding sequence is TGTGCCTGCGGGACTAGCGGGAGGGCCTACGAGCAGTACTTC. It is translated as CACGTSGRAYEQYF.

The chain couples TRBV20-1 to TRBJ2-7, with 11 nucleotides matching TRBD2. The CDR3 extends over 18 amino acids. After removal of 1 base from V and 2 bases from J, the junction contained 13 bases not matched to a gene. Germline CDR1 is DFQATT and CDR2 is SNEGSKA (reference sequence). CDR3 sequence (DNA): TGCAGTGCTAGAGCCGGGACCGAGGGACTAGCGGTTACCTACGAGCAGTACTTC. It yields the protein CSARAGTEGLAVTYEQYF.

V gene TRBV14 combines with J gene TRBJ2-3; D is unresolved. V gave up 3 bases and J gave up 0 bases, with 10 bases separating them. The CDR3 spans 15 residues. Germline V CDR1 and CDR2: SGHDN, FVKESK. CDR3 sequence reads: CASSHPTGSTDTQYF. In DNA form, the CDR3 reads TGTGCCAGCAGCCACCCGACCGGTAGCACAGATACGCAGTATTTT.

The chain couples TRBV4-3 to TRBJ1-2, with D possibly TRBD1 on 6 matching bases. Germline loops: CDR1 LGHNA, CDR2 YSLEER. Trimming shortened V by 1 base and J by 8 bases, and 14 bases separated the two germline ends. The CDR3 runs to 14 residues. CDR3 amino acids: CASSQGGAIGGYTF. CDR3 coding DNA: TGCGCCAGCAGCCAAGGGGGGGCAATAGGGGGCTACACCTTC.

This chain links TRBV29-1 with TRBJ2-1, with TRBD2 identical over 7 bases. V lost 5 bases and J lost 6; bases outside the gene matches: 7. The CDR3 is made up of 13 amino acids. CDR1 is SQVTM, CDR2 ANQGSEA, per germline. CDR3 sequence: CSVLGEGINEQFF. DNA of the CDR3: TGCAGCGTTTTAGGGGAGGGGATCAATGAGCAGTTCTTC.

Many counts were recorded for this clonotype. The rearrangement uses TRBV28 and TRBJ2-2; D tentatively reads TRBD1 or TRBD2 (6 bases each). CDR1 and CDR2 (germline): MDHEN, SYDVKM. Trimming took 3 bases from V and 2 from J, leaving 10 bases between them. CDR3 length: 15 amino acids. Written as DNA, the CDR3 is TGTGCCAGCAGTTTCGGCGGGACAAACACCGGGGAGCTGTTTTTT. This codes for CASSFGGTNTGELFF.

A few counts support this clonotype. The CDR3 DNA follows: TGTGCCAGCAGCTTTAGGGGGCCCGCAGATACGCAGTATTTT. Its translation: CASSFRGPADTQYF. V and J are TRBV5-6 and TRBJ2-3; 7 bases are a match to TRBD1. Losses at the gene ends were 2 bases for V and 4 bases for J; bases not matched to a gene: 4. In germline, CDR1 is SGHDT, CDR2 YYEEEE. This CDR3 has 14 amino acids.

The rearrangement joins TRBV29-1 to TRBJ1-1, with 7 bases matching TRBD1. The CDR3 is 13 amino acids. CDR1 and CDR2 (germline): SQVTM, ANQGSEA. J lost 1 base, V lost 4 bases, and 3 bases had no gene match. The CDR3 sequence: CSVVDRKNTEAFF. CDR3 DNA sequence: TGCAGCGTTGTGGACAGGAAGAACACTGAAGCTTTCTTT.

This clonotype was recorded a few times. In DNA form, the CDR3 reads TGTGCCAGCAGCTTAGATCTAAACCGGAGGTGGACTGAAGCTTTCTTT. Residues: CASSLDLNRRWTEAFF. The chain carries TRBV11-2 and TRBJ1-1; no reliable D call. Trimming stripped 0 bases from V and 5 bases from J, with 16 bases between. In germline, CDR1 is SGHAT, CDR2 FQNNGV. There are 16 residues in the CDR3.